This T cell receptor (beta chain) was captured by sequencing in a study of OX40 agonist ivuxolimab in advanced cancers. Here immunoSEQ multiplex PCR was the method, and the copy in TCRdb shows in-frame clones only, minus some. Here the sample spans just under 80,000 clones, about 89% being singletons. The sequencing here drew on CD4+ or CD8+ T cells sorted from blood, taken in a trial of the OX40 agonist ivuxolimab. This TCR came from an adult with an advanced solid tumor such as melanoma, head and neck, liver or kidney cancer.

Here the CDR3 reads CAWSVLAGALGEQFF. The CDR3 DNA reads TGTGCCTGGAGTGTACTAGCGGGGGCGTTGGGAGAGCAGTTCTTC. The genes are TRBV30 and TRBJ2-1, with TRBD2 matching over 11 bases. Germline V gene data show CDR1 as GTSNPN and CDR2 as SVGIG (reference sequence). This CDR3 spans 15 amino acids. Losses at the gene ends were 0 bases for V and 10 bases for J; bases not matched to a gene: 8.